Following are 10 T cell receptor beta chains from one sample sequenced in a study of low-dose radiotherapy and immunotherapy resistance in tumors. The time point here: before trial treatment. cDNA synthesis used a TRAV/TRBV-specific primer set for both chains. The PCR that amplified TCRs ran for roughly 20 cycles, relying on a constant-region primer and a V-primer adapter. MiXCR was run by TCRdb on the reads, yielding one entry per CDR3 protein. The repertoire holds 65,000 to 95,000 distinct CDR3 sequences, with 15% to 20% as singletons. The specimen was PBMCs, collected before treatment. These receptors were collected from a male donor with prostate cancer.

This clonotype was counted a few times. V is TRBV12-3 or TRBV12-4 and J is TRBJ1-1; no clear D gene. Trimming shortened V by 6 bases and J by 5 bases, and 13 bases separated the two germline ends. The CDR3 covers 13 residues. Here the CDR3 DNA reads TGTGCCAGCAGCTACAGCTCCCAGACTGAAGCTTTCTTT. Translating gives CASSYSSQTEAFF.

This clonotype was counted at least ten times. The rearrangement links TRBV6-2 or TRBV6-3 to TRBJ2-5; TRBD2 matches 8 bases. Germline loops: CDR1 MNHEY, CDR2 SVGEGT. The CDR3 totals 15 residues. J gave up 1 base and V 6 bases, and 7 bases lay outside the gene matches. The CDR3 sequence: CASRAYAGGQETQYF. The CDR3 region has the DNA TGTGCCAGCAGGGCCTATGCGGGGGGCCAAGAGACCCAGTACTTC.

This clonotype was detected ten times or more. CDR3 nucleotides: TGTGCCAGCAGCTTGAGTGAGCTGTATGGCTACACCTTC. This codes for CASSLSELYGYTF. V and J are TRBV5-6 and TRBJ1-2, with D unclear. The CDR3 has 13 residues. The germline CDR1 and CDR2 sequences are SGHDT and YYEEEE. V gave up 1 base and J gave up 5 bases, with 9 bases separating them.

This clonotype showed up many times. The chain links TRBV3-1 to TRBJ1-2, with 7 positions matching TRBD1. This CDR3 region has 15 residues. CDR1 and CDR2 from the germline V gene are LGHDT and YNNKEL (reference sequence). The J segment lost 1 base and the V segment lost 3 bases, leaving 5 bases of the junction unmatched. CDR3: CASSHGDRSNYGYTF. The CDR3 coding sequence is TGTGCCAGCAGCCACGGGGACAGAAGTAACTATGGCTACACCTTC.

This clonotype was counted at least ten times. The chain employs TRBV24-1 and TRBJ2-5, with 13 bases lining up with TRBD2. Germline V gene lookup returns CDR1 KGHDR and CDR2 SFDVKD. V trimming: 3 bases; J trimming: 4 bases; junction bases outside the gene matches: 7. This CDR3 has 17 residues. CDR3 in amino acids: CATSDPGLAGVRETQYF. The CDR3 bases are TGTGCCACCAGTGATCCCGGACTAGCGGGAGTTCGAGAGACCCAGTACTTC.

This clonotype was observed many times. V and J are TRBV2 and TRBJ2-2; no firm D call. The ends were cut back, 6 bases at V and 4 bases at J, with 9 bases in the middle. The V gene's germline CDR1 is SNHLY and CDR2 FYNNEI. The CDR3 contains 13 residues. The CDR3 DNA reads as TGTGCCAGCAGGGAAACACCCACCGGGGAGCTGTTTTTT. Its protein is CASRETPTGELFF.

This clonotype was found many times. The chain is built from TRBV20-1 and TRBJ2-3, with 10 bases identical to TRBD2. Germline V gene lookup returns CDR1 DFQATT and CDR2 SNEGSKA (reference sequence). J lost 7 bases, V lost 0 bases, and 7 bases had no gene match. The CDR3 contains 15 residues. The CDR3 DNA reads TGCAGTGCTAGAGATGGAGCGGGGGGGTCATATACGCAGTATTTT. Amino acids: CSARDGAGGSYTQYF.

About this clonotype itself: A read error likely explains this, since a far larger clone differs by one base. This chain joins TRBV21-1 and TRBJ2-1; whether TRBD2, the table's D call, matches the DNA was not checked. TRBV21-1 is marked as a pseudogene. The CDR3 totals 14 residues. The CDR3 DNA reads as TGTGCCAGCAGCGTGACTAGCGGGGTTTCCGAGCAGTTCTTC. Amino acid sequence: CASSVTSGVSEQFF.

The V call is TRBV2, the J call TRBJ2-3; D uncertain. V dropped 6 bases and J dropped 5 bases, with 6 bases sitting between them. The CDR3 has 11 amino acids. CDR1 is SNHLY and CDR2 is FYNNEI in the germline V gene. The CDR3 DNA sequence: TGTGCCAGCAGATTGGGAGATACGCAGTATTTT. Translated, it gives CASRLGDTQYF.

Ten or more counts support this clonotype. The rearrangement links TRBV5-6 to TRBJ2-5; D gene uncertain. Trimming took 0 bases from V and 1 from J, leaving 16 bases between them. Germline V lookup: CDR1 SGHDT, CDR2 YYEEEE. The CDR3 length is 17 residues. The CDR3 DNA sequence: TGTGCCAGCAGCTTGGGGACGGTGGCGCGGAGCCAAGAGACCCAGTACTTC. Translated: CASSLGTVARSQETQYF.